This T cell receptor beta chain is from a study of T cells in Graves' hyperthyroidism and ophthalmopathy. Amplified TCR beta CDR3 regions derived from RNA transcripts. The TCR CDR3 first-round RT-PCR relied on the HTBI primer set. MiXCR, applied by TCRdb to the multiplex PCR reads, yields one record per CDR3 protein. The sample records 650,000 to 750,000 distinct CDR3 sequences, 14% being singletons. In its sample, this clonotype was seen a few times. Germline assignment: CDR1 MDHEN and CDR2 SYDVKM. V was clipped by 3 bases and J by 8 bases, with 19 bases between them. This CDR3 region has 15 residues. PBMCs came from around 9.7 ml fresh peripheral blood.

The origin of this receptor is a woman aged 18-29 years with Graves' hyperthyroidism. The sequenced sample consisted of blood. The chain carries TRBV28 and TRBJ1-2, with TRBD1 as a possible D gene (5 bases). Here the CDR3 reads CASSFWGTRVRGYTF. The DNA of the CDR3 is TGTGCCAGCAGTTTCTGGGGGACTCGGGTGCGGGGCTACACCTTC.